This T cell receptor beta chain was obtained from a study of blood T cells in healthy people across ages. Study-level points and caveats: A roughly linear fall in TCR beta diversity per million T cells was seen with increasing age.

Trimming at V came to 6 bases and at J to 5 bases, leaving 9 bases not matched to a gene. This CDR3 has 14 amino acids. Looked up from germline, CDR1 is MNHEY and CDR2 is SMNVEV (reference sequence). PCR was performed a second time for 7 to 11 cycles using a sample-barcoded 5' primer and a J-beta primer mix. One entry per CDR3 protein results from TCRdb running MiXCR on the 5' RACE reads. The sample contains 750,000 to 1,000,000 distinct CDR3 sequences, just under 30% of which appear only once. This clonotype has a count of ten or more. Antigen unknown. PBMCs were isolated at a quantity of at least 6 million per sample. The same data also went into a second study, on T cells of mothers and their children. As that report states: Donors comprised three healthy Caucasian mothers plus their six children.

The chain has TRBV27 and TRBJ2-7, with 8 bases lining up with TRBD1. This receptor was taken from a woman aged 40 to 50 in good health. The sequenced sample was blood. The CDR3 protein is CASSPSGGHDEQYF. CDR3 DNA: TGTGCCAGCAGCCCCTCAGGGGGCCACGACGAGCAGTACTTC.